This T cell receptor beta chain was recorded in a study of PD-L1 blockade in urothelial cancer. The time point is: peripheral blood 6 weeks after treatment start. Looked up from germline, CDR1 is SGHNT and CDR2 is YENEEA. This CDR3 comprises 15 residues. The ends lost 4 bases at V and 3 bases at J; junction bases unmatched: 7. This table comes from immunoSEQ multiplex PCR, and its TCRdb copy is limited to in-frame clones, with some not included. Of about 66,000 clones listed, 88% were seen once; the top ten hold approximately 11%. The sequenced sample was PBMCs, obtained around atezolizumab (anti-PD-L1) treatment. The V call is TRBV11-3, the J call TRBJ2-7; TRBD2 agrees at 9 bases. The origin of this receptor is a man aged 60 to 69 with urothelial cancer. The DNA for the CDR3 is TGTGCCAGCAGCTCCTTAGCGGGGGTGAACTACGAGCAGTACTTC. It is translated as CASSSLAGVNYEQYF.